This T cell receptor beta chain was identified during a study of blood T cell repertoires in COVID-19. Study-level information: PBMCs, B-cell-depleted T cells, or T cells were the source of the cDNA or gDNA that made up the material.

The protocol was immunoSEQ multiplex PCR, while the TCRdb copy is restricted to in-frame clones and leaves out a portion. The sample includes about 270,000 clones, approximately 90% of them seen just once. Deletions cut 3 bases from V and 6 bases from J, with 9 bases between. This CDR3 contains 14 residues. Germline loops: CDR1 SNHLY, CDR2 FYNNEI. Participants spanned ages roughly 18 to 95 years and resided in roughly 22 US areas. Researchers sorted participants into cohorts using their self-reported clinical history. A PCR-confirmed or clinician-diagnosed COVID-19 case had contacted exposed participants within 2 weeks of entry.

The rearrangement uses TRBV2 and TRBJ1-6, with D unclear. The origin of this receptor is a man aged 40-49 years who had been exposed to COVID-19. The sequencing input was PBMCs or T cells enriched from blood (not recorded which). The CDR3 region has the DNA TGTGCCAGCAGTGAGGAGTTAGGTAATTCACCCCTCCACTTT. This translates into CASSEELGNSPLHF.